Below are 32 T cell receptor beta chains sequenced from a single sample in a study of blood T cells in healthy people across ages (dated by TCRdb to 2013 to 2016). To prepare the library, 5' RACE was applied. Data came from an Illumina HiSeq 2500. A second roughly 7 to 11 cycle PCR used a sample-barcoded 5' primer and a J-beta primer mix. TCRdb reanalyzed the raw reads on its own, using fastp at Q25 for trimming and MiXCR for clone calling, and kept in-frame beta chains. All rows with the same CDR3 protein become a single entry with the most common DNA and genes. The sample contains 500,000 to 550,000 distinct CDR3 sequences, about 24% of them found a single time. Jointly, the top ten make up around 10% of the sample. These data also formed part of another study, on T cells of mothers and their children.

Sequencing was carried out using blood. The receptors were sampled from a boy younger than 18 in good health.

Details on this clonotype: The junction and the germline gene differ at one end; a read error may be behind it. The chain employs TRBV7-2 and TRBJ1-3, with TRBD1 matching 8 bases. The CDR3 is made up of 16 amino acids. Germline CDR1 and CDR2: SGHTA and FQGNSA. CDR3 loop: CAGSLVDRVSGNTIYF. The DNA of the CDR3 is TGTGCCGGCAGCTTAGTGGACAGGGTCTCTGGAAACACCATATATTTT. Drawing the rest from reference TRBV7-2 and TRBJ1-3, the complete variable domain is GAGVSQSPSNKVTEKGKDVELRCDPISGHTALYWYRQSLGQGLEFLIYFQGNSAPDKSGLPSDRFSAERTGGSVSTLTIQRTQQEDSAVYLCAGSLVDRVSGNTIYFGEGSWLTVV.

The CDR3 protein is CSATSGDYGYTF. CDR3 in DNA: TGCAGTGCTACCTCAGGGGACTATGGCTACACCTTC. The chain recombines TRBV20-1 with TRBJ1-2; maybe TRBD1 (6 bases). This CDR3 contains 12 residues. V was shortened by 4 bases and J by 3 bases, with 9 bases between the two germline ends. The V gene's germline CDR1 is DFQATT and CDR2 SNEGSKA (reference sequence).

This clonotype has a handful of counts. The rearrangement links TRBV29-1 to TRBJ2-1; 16 bases match TRBD2. Germline lookup yields CDR1 SQVTM and CDR2 ANQGSEA. This CDR3 has 18 amino acids. Trimming cost V 4 bases and J 3 bases; bases outside gene matches: 9. CDR3 DNA sequence: TGCAGCGTTGCGGCCGGGACTAGCGGGAGGGCGCACTACAATGAGCAGTTCTTC. Its translation is CSVAAGTSGRAHYNEQFF.

A few counts support this clonotype. The chain joins TRBV27 to TRBJ1-5; no reliable D call. Germline V gene data show CDR1 as MNHEY and CDR2 as SMNVEV (reference sequence). The CDR3 is 14 amino acids. Between the trimmed V and J ends, which lost 2 bases and 6 bases, there was a span of 11 bases. CDR3 amino acids: CASSLTGEGQPQHF. The CDR3 bases are TGTGCCAGCAGTTTAACTGGCGAAGGTCAGCCCCAGCATTTT.

This clonotype has only a few counts. The chain couples TRBV20-1 to TRBJ1-5; 8 bases line up with TRBD1. The length of the CDR3 is 13 residues. The germline CDR1 and CDR2 sequences are DFQATT and SNEGSKA (reference sequence). The V gene end was trimmed by 6 bases and the J gene end by 4 bases; junction bases not matched to a gene: 5. The CDR3: CSAHGTGNQPQHF. In nucleotides, the CDR3 is TGCAGTGCCCACGGGACAGGAAATCAGCCCCAGCATTTT.

This clonotype was seen more than once but under ten times. The chain couples TRBV11-1 to TRBJ2-5; TRBD2 aligns across 7 bases. TRBJ2-7 explains the end of the DNA better; the J call may be wrong. CDR3 length: 13 residues. Germline V CDR1 and CDR2: SGHAT, FQDESV (reference sequence). CDR3 sequence (DNA): TGTGCCAGCAGTGGACTAGGCTCCTACGAGCAGTACTTC. It codes for CASSGLGSYEQYF.

This clonotype showed up just a few times. The CDR3 protein is CASSPIPKSNEQFF. Written as DNA, the CDR3 is TGTGCCAGCTCACCGATCCCTAAAAGCAATGAGCAGTTCTTC. The chain links TRBV18 to TRBJ2-5, with no clear D. The closer fit of TRBJ2-1 to the DNA end suggests the J call may be wrong. CDR1 is KGHSH and CDR2 is LQKENI in the germline V gene. CDR3 length: 14 amino acids.

V usage is TRBV6-5 and J usage is TRBJ2-3; TRBD2 agrees at 9 bases. With 0 bases clipped from V and 5 bases from J, the junction kept 6 bases outside the gene matches. The CDR3 contains 16 residues. Germline V gene lookup returns CDR1 MNHEY and CDR2 SVGAGI. The CDR3 region is CASSYSVAGARDTQYF. The CDR3 region has the DNA TGTGCCAGCAGTTACTCCGTAGCGGGGGCCCGAGATACGCAGTATTTT.

There are a few counts of this clonotype. The chain uses TRBV20-1 and TRBJ2-1, with unresolved D. Germline loops: CDR1 DFQATT, CDR2 SNEGSKA (reference sequence). V was clipped by 0 bases and J by 3 bases, with 18 bases between them. The CDR3 covers 17 residues. The CDR3 protein is CSARDAIPGRYYNEQFF. The CDR3 DNA sequence: TGCAGTGCTAGAGATGCTATCCCAGGCCGCTACTACAATGAGCAGTTCTTC.

V and J are TRBV4-3 and TRBJ2-1; D ambiguous. Germline V CDR1 and CDR2: LGHNA, YSLEER. The CDR3 is 16 amino acids. The ends were cut back, 1 base at V and 0 bases at J, with 10 bases in the middle. The CDR3 spells CASSQGVPLSYNEQFF. The CDR3 nucleotides are TGCGCCAGCAGCCAAGGAGTACCTCTCTCCTACAATGAGCAGTTCTTC.

The chain uses TRBV6-2 or TRBV6-3 and TRBJ2-5; D might be TRBD1 (6 bases). With the DNA end fitting TRBJ2-7 better, the J assignment may be wrong. There are 15 residues in the CDR3. CDR1 is MNHEY and CDR2 is SVGEGT in the germline V gene. CDR3 protein: CASSLLLSGVGEQYF. As DNA, the CDR3 is TGTGCCAGCAGCCTATTACTGTCAGGGGTCGGCGAGCAGTACTTC.

The genes are TRBV27 and TRBJ2-5, with 16 bases lining up with TRBD2. V was pared by 5 bases and J by 7 bases, with 10 bases of the junction left unmatched. This CDR3 has 17 amino acids. Germline V CDR1 and CDR2: MNHEY, SMNVEV (reference sequence). The CDR3 sequence: CASSKPGLAGGTRTQYF. The DNA for the CDR3 is TGTGCCAGCAGTAAACCGGGACTAGCGGGGGGGACGCGGACCCAGTACTTC.

In its sample, this clonotype was seen a few times. The V and J genes are TRBV15 and TRBJ2-7; TRBD1 aligns across 7 bases. Germline CDR1 LNHNV, CDR2 YYDKDF (reference sequence). V lost 3 bases to trimming and J lost 6 bases; unmatched junction nucleotides: 11. This CDR3 has 15 residues. CDR3 coding DNA: TGTGCCACCAGCAGTAAGACAGGGACGCTGGGCGAGCAGTACTTC. Translated, it gives CATSSKTGTLGEQYF.

The rearrangement joins TRBV18 to TRBJ2-7, with 11 positions matching TRBD2. The CDR3 is made up of 15 amino acids. CDR1 is KGHSH and CDR2 is LQKENI in the germline V gene. V lost 5 bases and J lost 5; bases outside the gene matches: 8. For the CDR3, the DNA is TGTGCCAGCTCAGAACTAGCGGGAGTAGACCACGAGCAGTACTTC. Translated: CASSELAGVDHEQYF.

V usage is TRBV28 and J usage is TRBJ2-1; D uncertain. Germline CDR1 and CDR2: MDHEN and SYDVKM. Trimming removed 6 bases from V and 7 bases from J, with 7 bases in between. This CDR3 region has 11 residues. CDR3 sequence (DNA): TGTGCCAGCAGGGGGTTGAATGAGCAGTTCTTC. This sequence encodes CASRGLNEQFF.

The V gene is TRBV28, the J gene TRBJ2-5; 8 bases match TRBD2. The assigned J gene may be wrong: the sequence end matches TRBJ2-7 better. The germline gives CDR1 MDHEN, CDR2 SYDVKM. The CDR3 contains 15 residues. DNA for the CDR3: TGTGCCAGCCGCCTTAGCGGGGATCTTACCTACGAGCAGTACTTC. Amino acids: CASRLSGDLTYEQYF.

J is TRBJ2-1 and V is TRBV4-2; TRBD2 matches 12 bases. Germline-derived CDR1 and CDR2 are LGHNA and YNFKEQ. The CDR3 is 15 residues long. The J segment lost 9 bases and the V segment lost 4 bases, leaving 7 bases of the junction unmatched. CDR3 sequence reads: CASSLLAGGDGEQFF. CDR3 in DNA: TGTGCCAGCAGCCTCCTAGCGGGAGGGGATGGTGAGCAGTTCTTC.

In this sample, this clonotype turned up a few times. The chain uses TRBV7-9 and TRBJ1-2; D uncertain. The V and J ends lost 1 base and 4 bases respectively, with 16 bases between them. Per germline, CDR1 SEHNR and CDR2 FQNEAQ (reference sequence). The CDR3 covers 16 residues. The CDR3, as DNA: TGTGCCAGCAGCTTAGGGTCCGCCAGGCTGCCCTATGGCTACACCTTC. Protein: CASSLGSARLPYGYTF.

This clonotype turned up a few times. DNA of the CDR3: TGTGCCAGCAGCCAACTCTTCGACCTCCATCAGCCCCAGCATTTT. Its protein product is CASSQLFDLHQPQHF. The chain carries TRBV12-3 or TRBV12-4 and TRBJ1-5; D remains unclear. V gave up 6 bases and J gave up 5 bases, with 17 bases separating them. The length of the CDR3 is 15 residues.

V gene TRBV7-2 combines with J gene TRBJ2-3; D is possibly TRBD1 (5 bases). V lost 5 bases and J lost 3, with 15 bases in between. Germline V gene sequence: CDR1 SGHTA, CDR2 FQGNSA. This CDR3 contains 15 residues. CDR3 loop: CASSVRQGRTDTQYF. CDR3 bases: TGTGCCAGCAGCGTGCGCCAGGGAAGGACAGATACGCAGTATTTT. The variable domain in full, with the rest retrieved from reference TRBV7-2 and TRBJ2-3, is GAGVSQSPSNKVTEKGKDVELRCDPISGHTALYWYRQSLGQGLEFLIYFQGNSAPDKSGLPSDRFSAERTGGSVSTLTIQRTQQEDSAVYLCASSVRQGRTDTQYFGPGTRLTVL.

The chain couples TRBV2 to TRBJ2-6; D call uncertain. This CDR3 has 17 residues. V was clipped by 4 bases and J by 0 bases, with 13 bases between them. CDR1 and CDR2 (germline): SNHLY, FYNNEI. The CDR3: CASSVYSTISGANVLTF. CDR3 nucleotides: TGTGCCAGCAGTGTATACAGTACGATCTCTGGGGCCAACGTCCTGACTTTC. The whole variable domain, remainder taken from reference TRBV2 and TRBJ2-6, is EPEVTQTPSHQVTQMGQEVILRCVPISNHLYFYWYRQILGQKVEFLVSFYNNEISEKSEIFDDQFSVERPDGSNFTLKIRSTKLEDSAMYFCASSVYSTISGANVLTFGAGSRLTVL.

V and J are TRBV7-9 and TRBJ2-1; no clear D. This CDR3 contains 17 residues. The V end was cut by 3 bases, the J end by 0 bases, with 15 bases between. From germline, CDR1 is SEHNR and CDR2 FQNEAQ (reference sequence). CDR3 loop: CASSLISRVSSYNEQFF. The CDR3 nucleotides are TGTGCCAGCAGCTTGATCAGCAGAGTTAGCTCCTACAATGAGCAGTTCTTC.

This clonotype was counted between two and nine times. Here the CDR3 reads CASSLGTVVGAYEQYF. The CDR3 DNA reads as TGCGCCAGCAGCTTGGGGACGGTGGTTGGTGCCTACGAGCAGTACTTC. The genes are TRBV5-1 and TRBJ2-7, with D unclear. Trimming shortened V by 0 bases and J by 2 bases, and 15 bases separated the two germline ends. There are 16 residues in the CDR3. The germline V gene encodes CDR1 SGHRS and CDR2 YFSETQ.

This clonotype showed up just a few times. The chain is built from TRBV29-1 and TRBJ2-3; D not resolved. Per germline, CDR1 SQVTM and CDR2 ANQGSEA. The CDR3 has 14 residues. V was shortened by 4 bases and J by 0 bases, with 11 bases between the two germline ends. The CDR3 nucleotides are TGCAGCGTTGCAAGTACAGCTAGCACAGATACGCAGTATTTT. Encoded protein: CSVASTASTDTQYF.

The rearrangement links TRBV7-2 to TRBJ2-7, with 12 nucleotides matching TRBD2. This CDR3 region has 15 residues. The germline V gene encodes CDR1 SGHTA and CDR2 FQGNSA. The J segment lost 4 bases and the V segment lost 4 bases, leaving 5 bases of the junction unmatched. The CDR3 DNA reads as TGTGCCAGCAGCTCCGGACTAGCGGGGAAGTACGAGCAGTACTTC. It codes for CASSSGLAGKYEQYF.

The gene calls are TRBV12-5 and TRBJ1-1, with D possibly TRBD1 on 5 matching bases. V was trimmed by 2 bases and J by 8 bases, leaving 15 bases between them. Germline V lookup: CDR1 LGHNT, CDR2 FRNRAP. CDR3 length: 14 amino acids. DNA of the CDR3: TGTGCTAGTGGTTTGATCCGACAGAGACTAGAAGCTTTCTTT. This sequence encodes CASGLIRQRLEAFF.

The chain joins TRBV5-1 to TRBJ2-5, with D perhaps matching TRBD1 or TRBD2 (5 bases each). V lost 0 bases to trimming and J lost 5 bases, with 14 bases between them. CDR3 length: 15 residues. Per the germline V gene, CDR1 is SGHRS and CDR2 is YFSETQ. The CDR3 reads CASSLGDRLIETQYF. The CDR3 nucleotides are TGCGCCAGCAGCTTGGGGGACCGACTTATTGAGACCCAGTACTTC.

The J gene is TRBJ2-1, the V gene TRBV25-1, with D unresolved. Germline loops: CDR1 MGHDK, CDR2 SYGVNS. The CDR3 contains 16 residues. Trimming removed 5 bases from V and 7 bases from J, with 21 bases in between. The CDR3 loop is CASSTALEQQQNEQFF. The CDR3 DNA sequence: TGTGCCAGCAGTACCGCCCTGGAACAGCAACAAAATGAGCAGTTCTTC.

This clonotype has only a few counts. The chain links TRBV7-2 to TRBJ1-2, with D unresolved. Trimming removed 3 bases from V and 0 bases from J, with 8 bases in between. The CDR3 sequence is 14 residues long. Germline V gene sequence: CDR1 SGHTA, CDR2 FQGNSA. The CDR3 protein is CASSLTEANYGYTF. Here the CDR3 DNA reads TGTGCCAGCAGCTTGACGGAAGCTAACTATGGCTACACCTTC.

This clonotype occurred a few times. This chain joins TRBV20-1 and TRBJ2-3; weak D call: TRBD1 (5 bases). The V end was cut by 0 bases, the J end by 4 bases, with 11 bases between. The length of the CDR3 is 14 residues. CDR1 and CDR2 (germline): DFQATT, SNEGSKA (reference sequence). The chain's CDR3 is CSARDHRLADTQYF. For the CDR3, the DNA is TGCAGTGCTAGAGATCACAGGCTAGCAGATACGCAGTATTTT.

This clonotype has only a few counts. In this CDR3 the conserved last residue, phenylalanine or tryptophan, is missing, so a read error is likely. The V and J genes are TRBV30 and TRBJ2-1, with 8 bases that match TRBD1. Unmatched junction bases numbered 2, after V lost 1 base and J lost 3 bases. Per the germline V gene, CDR1 is GTSNPN and CDR2 is SVGIG (reference sequence). The length of the CDR3 is 14 residues. CDR3 residues: CAWSAGQVYNEQFV. The DNA of the CDR3 is TGTGCCTGGAGTGCGGGACAGGTCTACAATGAGCAGTTCGTC.

This clonotype was observed a few times. This chain's CDR3 is CASSDSSGEGETQYF. The CDR3 DNA follows: TGTGCCAGCAGCGATTCATCAGGGGAAGGAGAGACCCAGTACTTC. The chain recombines TRBV9 with TRBJ2-5, with a possible D match to TRBD1 (6 bases). Germline lookup yields CDR1 SGDLS and CDR2 YYNGEE. The CDR3 spans 15 residues. Trimming cost V 3 bases and J 4 bases, with 16 bases left between them.